What follows describes a single TCR beta chain. Which antigen it targets is not known. Nothing much larger sits one base from this clone, and base qualities are not available. This entry comes from a study of cytomegalovirus exposure and HLA in healthy donors listed by TCRdb under 2017. Broadly, across the study: According to an earlier analysis of several hundred of the donors, some 180 million T cells yielded 117 million unique TCR beta sequences and more than 250 Gb of sequence data. An early release covering about 600 HLA-typed donors comprised about 300 gigabases of sequencing data and approximately 80 million unique TCR sequences. Of the 398 genotyped donors, approximately 80% were placed in the genetic ancestry cluster associated with self-reported Caucasian donors. The study aimed to test whether signatures of past pathogen exposure could be identified by cataloging public T cell receptors. The study profiled the T cell repertoires of more than 500 subjects by immunosequencing and related them to cytomegalovirus serostatus. Along with the approximately 620-subject first cohort, a separate validation cohort of over a hundred different subjects was used. To predict cytomegalovirus infection status, the study brought together high-throughput TCR immunosequencing, statistical association of individual TCRs with disease status, and machine learning. To study patterns of TCR occurrence, a later analysis re-analyzed previously published TCR beta repertoires from 666 donors and added high-resolution HLA genotyping. In the later analysis, no new phenotypic data were used to find candidate immune exposures; instead, reliance was placed on TCR beta sequences and their occurrence across donors. To decide whether each TCR beta V gene segment behaved as functional or pseudogenic, an earlier analysis of approximately 590 of the donors relied on high-throughput TCR beta sequencing. Donor age, sex, ethnicity and CMV serostatus were collected together with the repertoire data. A later genetic analysis used genome-wide SNP genotypes for about three fifths of the 666 donors, treating that subset as a discovery cohort. Every discovery cohort repertoire had been produced on one sequencing platform. HLA typing covered class I and class II loci at four-digit resolution. The number of donors typed differed by locus, with 629-630 for A, B, C, DRB1 and DQB1, around 500 for DQA1, approximately 570 for DPA1, and about 450 for DPB1. About five DR-DQ haplotypes were treated as single units for association and clustering because of strong linkage in the cohort. Across approximately 400 genotyped donors of the cohort, an average of approximately 220,000 unique TCR beta nucleotide sequences per donor were sequenced, and around 19% of those sequences were non-productive.

In the germline V gene (reference sequence), CDR1 corresponds to LNHDA and CDR2 to SQIVND. Measured from the cysteine to the phenylalanine, the CDR3 is 15 residues long. Only the CDR3 DNA is retained, 45 bases long and in frame from the first base. Trimming costs V 3 bases and J 4 bases, and their ends lie 15 bases apart. The cohort consisted of hundreds of healthy bone marrow donors. Cohort members were all nominally healthy when sampled, although unrecorded immune exposures were likely present. The donor was CMV seronegative and was included in the group of over 300 seronegative cohort members. Each donor provided a peripheral blood sample, and peripheral blood mononuclear cells were used for TCR beta sequencing. The Qiagen DNeasy Blood Extraction Kit was used to extract genomic DNA from the blood cell samples. What the study reported, not specific to this receptor: Only TCR beta chains were sequenced in this cohort, and the absence of alpha or paired-chain data limited detectable features. HLA typing was unavailable for some donors at each locus, so association tests used only the typed subset. The sequencing pipeline was judged likely to have produced a cluster of highly shared sequence variants as a technical artifact. Strong co-occurrence of HLA alleles, especially DR and DQ, made assigning TCR associations to individual alleles difficult. In an earlier analysis of fewer than 700 of the donors, most TCR beta V segments appeared in productive rearrangements about 87% or about 30% of the time, broadly matching IMGT annotations. Presence/absence analyses assumed roughly uniform sequencing depth across donors, an assumption that may not hold. Immune exposure information for the cohort was limited to CMV serostatus. Compared with the approximately 720-donor mean, donors in an Asian-associated ancestry cluster had fewer N-insertions in productive TCRs, according to a later genetic analysis. A later analysis found that HLA-associated TCR beta chains were more clonally expanded and had lower generation probabilities than equally common non-associated chains. Correlated functional status among segregating V segments might be attributable to linkage disequilibrium, but an unknown experimental factor could not be ruled out. Roughly 17 rarely observed V segments, including chromosome 9 orphons, were excluded from the earlier analysis of approximately 500 of the donors because counts were too low. Most CMV-associated TCR beta chains appeared to be HLA-restricted in a later analysis, and the HLA associations seemed to be driven largely by CMV exposure. According to a later analysis, parvovirus B19, influenza, CMV and Epstein-Barr virus appeared linked to several top co-occurrence clusters. In a later genetic analysis, a missense DCLRE1C variant was associated with V-gene and J-gene trimming of TCR beta chains, and the association was replicated in an independent cohort. In a later analysis, the rate of TCR association differed among HLA loci, with DRB1 alleles having the most associated TCRs and HLA-C alleles having the fewest. In both the original and validation cohorts, the classifier was reported to diagnose cytomegalovirus status with high specificity and sensitivity. The authors suggested that the approach could potentially be extended to other disease states and immunological phenotypes. A further reported finding was that TCR beta sequences accurately predicted the HLA-A and HLA-B alleles for most subjects in the first cohort. Because the 87-base-pair reads could not distinguish some IMGT-functional V segments, including TRBV6-2 and TRBV6-3, those segments were excluded. The study listed approximately 160 TCR beta chains as associated with cytomegalovirus. Across donors, most TCR sequences were observed very rarely, whereas some public TCRs were present in many individuals. A few of the identified cytomegalovirus-associated TCR beta chains were confirmed in vitro to be specific for cytomegalovirus antigens. At a false discovery rate of 0.05, a later analysis linked under 20,000 TCR beta sequences to specific HLA alleles.

Libraries were prepared through the immunoSEQ multiplex PCR assay. For the multiplex PCR, a mixture combining 60 forward primers for TCR Vbeta segments and 13 reverse primers for TCR Jbeta segments was used. The CDR3 region of rearranged TCR beta genes was amplified from genomic DNA by a multiplex PCR assay. On the Illumina HiSeq System, the amplified TCR beta libraries were sequenced as 87-base-pair reads. Turning to the authors' computational methods: A later analysis counted 75 million to 100 million unique TCR beta chains across the 666 repertoires, and some 11 million of these chains were shared by at least two donors. To remove PCR and sequencing errors, raw reads were error-corrected and collapsed into unique sequences using a nearest-neighbor algorithm that merged closely related sequences. To assign V, D and J gene segments, CDR3 sequences were aligned to IMGT reference sequences. For a sequence to be retained, at least a six-nucleotide match to both a V gene segment and a J gene segment was required. Rearrangements were classified as productive when the CDR3 lacked stop codons and remained in frame with V and J, and all other rearrangements were classified as non-productive. CDR3 was defined by IMGT convention, running from the second conserved V-encoded cysteine to the conserved J-encoded phenylalanine. The earlier analysis of roughly 590 of the donors excluded any sequence lacking an unambiguous match to a single V gene segment. An earlier analysis of 587 of the donors called V segments functional above 56.7% productive rearrangements and segregating when the between-donor standard deviation exceeded 5%. A statistical classification framework was developed to diagnose cytomegalovirus status using the catalog of TCR beta chain sequences. A later analysis assigned V and J genes by comparing TCR nucleotide sequences with IMGT/GENE-DB human TR gene sequences. A later analysis assigned CDR3 sequences and most-parsimonious VDJ recombination scenarios with the TCRdist pipeline. In a later analysis, each TCR beta chain was defined by its CDR3 amino acid sequence together with its V-gene family, and reads lacking a unique V-gene family were excluded. To address suspected cross-contamination and a sequencing artifact, a later analysis removed approximately 590 highly shared, low-generation-probability nucleotide sequences. A later analysis calculated a clonal expansion index for each public chain from normalized within-repertoire ranks of inferred template counts. A later analysis computed generation probabilities with a VDJ recombination model fitted to out-of-frame rearrangements, and checked the results against IGoR. A later analysis scored TCR-TCR, TCR-HLA and TCR-CMV co-occurrence with hypergeometric tests, applying a repertoire-size bias correction to TCR pairs. In a later analysis, false discovery rates were estimated by permuting HLA or CMV assignments 20 times. In a later analysis, co-occurring TCRs were grouped with DBSCAN, and TCRdist sequence similarity was added when clustering was performed within HLA-allele-positive subsets. Repertoires with fewer than 30,000 or more than 120,000 public chains, plus five repertoires with anomalous nucleotide sharing, were excluded from co-occurrence clustering. TCRdb took over this immuneACCESS table, retaining in-frame rearrangements with V and J assigned. Such tables are incomplete; in checked studies, under half of the missing clones stem from an unresolved V gene, and the remainder is unexplained. V and J calls plus clone size are reproduced from that table; the DNA served to infer D and trimming. The sample profile shows roughly 150,000 clones; 75% to 90% of them were found once. 1.2% of the sample is taken by the ten largest.

This receptor was identified in a boy younger than 10 in good health and CMV-seronegative. In this chain, TRBV19 is recombined with TRBJ1-1; TRBD1 is possibly the D segment (5 matching bases). Sequencing was done on a sample of PBMCs. The CDR3: CASSITGGLRTEAFF. The DNA reads as follows: TGTGCCAGTAGTATTACAGGTGGATTGCGCACTGAAGCTTTCTTT.